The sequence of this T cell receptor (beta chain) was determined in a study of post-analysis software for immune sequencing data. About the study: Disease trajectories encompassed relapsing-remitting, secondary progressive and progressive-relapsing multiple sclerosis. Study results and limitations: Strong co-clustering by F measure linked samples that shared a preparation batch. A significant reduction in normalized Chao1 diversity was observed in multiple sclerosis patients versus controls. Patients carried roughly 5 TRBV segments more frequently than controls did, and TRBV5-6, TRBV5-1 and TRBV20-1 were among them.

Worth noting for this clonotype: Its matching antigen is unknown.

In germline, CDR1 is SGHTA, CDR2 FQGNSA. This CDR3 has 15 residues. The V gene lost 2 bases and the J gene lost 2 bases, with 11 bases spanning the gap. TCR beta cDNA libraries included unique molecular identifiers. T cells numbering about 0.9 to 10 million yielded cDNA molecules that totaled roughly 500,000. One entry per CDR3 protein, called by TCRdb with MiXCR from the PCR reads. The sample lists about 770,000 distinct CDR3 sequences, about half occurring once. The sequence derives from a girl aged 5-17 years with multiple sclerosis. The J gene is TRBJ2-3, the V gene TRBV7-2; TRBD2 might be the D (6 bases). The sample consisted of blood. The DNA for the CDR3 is TGTGCCAGCAGCTTACCATCGGGAGCCACAGATACGCAGTATTTT. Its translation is CASSLPSGATDTQYF.